This paragraph reports one TCR beta chain. Its target is unknown. CDR3 length: 14 amino acids. V lost 0 bases to trimming and J lost 8 bases, with 13 bases between them. CDR1 and CDR2 from the germline V gene are SGHTA and FQGNSA. Each donor was a healthy Caucasian. A universal primer site came from template switching; cDNA carried unique molecular identifiers. Each CDR3 protein gets one entry after TCRdb re-called the 5' RACE reads with MiXCR. This sample yields some 250,000 distinct CDR3 sequences, of which about an eighth are seen a single time; approximately 4% belongs to the top ten. The entry originates in a study of identical twins. Overall study results and limits: A partial confounding effect on zero-insertion analyses could come from invariant MAIT and iNKT cells. The study found excess low generation probability among twin-shared out-of-frame alpha sequences.

This sample also appeared in a second study, on yellow fever vaccine responses in identical twins.

The chain employs TRBV7-2 and TRBJ1-2; no clear D. The clonotype was recovered from a woman aged 18-29 years in good health. Sequencing was carried out using memory (CD45RO+) T cells sorted from blood. The CDR3 sequence is CASSLAWESRGYTF. CDR3 nucleotide sequence: TGTGCCAGCAGCTTAGCGTGGGAAAGCCGAGGCTACACCTTC.